These 14 T cell receptor beta chains were all obtained from the same sample, sequenced in a study of T-cell reconstitution after alpha-beta-depleted transplantation in children. During its preparation, the TCRbeta library received unique molecular identifiers. TCRdb redid the calling of the PCR reads with MiXCR, one entry per CDR3 protein. This sample carries approximately 590,000 distinct CDR3 sequences, 10% to 13% of them seen once, and the ten largest clones take about 4%. This material consisted of PBMCs from the stem cell graft donor, taken from the stem cell graft. Receptors were obtained from a human donor who donated a stem cell graft to a child with acute myeloid leukemia.

V gene TRBV29-1 combines with J gene TRBJ2-1; D might be TRBD1 or TRBD2, each matching 5 bases. Germline V gene data show CDR1 as SQVTM and CDR2 as ANQGSEA. CDR3 length equals 13 residues. The ends were cut back, 4 bases at V and 4 bases at J, with 11 bases in the middle. CDR3 bases: TGCAGCGTTGGGGGCTGGGGGTACAATGAGCAGTTCTTC. Protein sequence: CSVGGWGYNEQFF.

This clonotype has ten or more counts. The genes are TRBV5-1 and TRBJ2-7; D is unclear. This CDR3 spans 14 amino acids. V dropped 0 bases and J dropped 2 bases, with 9 bases sitting between them. The germline gives CDR1 SGHRS, CDR2 YFSETQ. The CDR3 sequence: CASSLVTGTYEQYF. In DNA form, the CDR3 reads TGCGCCAGCAGCTTGGTAACTGGTACCTACGAGCAGTACTTC.

This rearrangement joins TRBV2 to TRBJ2-2; TRBD2 might be the D (6 bases). The germline V gene encodes CDR1 SNHLY and CDR2 FYNNEI. The CDR3 extends over 16 amino acids. Trimming took off 5 bases at V and 0 bases at J, with 13 bases between the two ends. The CDR3 region has the DNA TGTGCCAGCAGTTTGGGGGTAGCGGCGAACACCGGGGAGCTGTTTTTT. This translates into CASSLGVAANTGELFF.

This clonotype was observed many times. The chain is built from TRBV7-3 and TRBJ2-2; D not resolved. CDR1 SGHTA and CDR2 FQGTGA come from the germline V gene. The CDR3 is 14 amino acids. V lost 3 bases, J lost 4 bases, and 9 bases lay in between. The CDR3 region is CASSFGPATGELFF. The CDR3 DNA sequence: TGTGCCAGCAGCTTTGGACCCGCCACCGGGGAGCTGTTTTTT.

This clonotype showed up just a few times. V and J are TRBV7-2 and TRBJ2-7, with 9 bases that match TRBD2. Per germline, CDR1 SGHTA and CDR2 FQGNSA. With V trimmed by 2 bases and J by 2 bases, 4 bases remained unmatched. The CDR3 consists of 15 residues. CDR3 loop: CASSLWTSVAYEQYF. The CDR3 bases are TGTGCCAGCAGCTTATGGACTAGCGTTGCCTACGAGCAGTACTTC.

This clonotype showed up many times. DNA for the CDR3: TGTGCCATCAGTGAGGCTCAGGGGGATCAGCCCCAGCATTTT. Residues: CAISEAQGDQPQHF. The rearrangement joins TRBV10-3 to TRBJ1-5, with TRBD1 identical over 7 bases. Looked up from germline, CDR1 is ENHRY and CDR2 is SYGVKD. The length of the CDR3 is 14 residues. V trimming: 2 bases; J trimming: 5 bases; junction bases outside the gene matches: 3.

There are a few counts of this clonotype. This chain uses TRBV20-1 with TRBJ2-7, with 12 bases matching TRBD2. This CDR3 comprises 14 residues. Unmatched junction bases numbered 5, after V lost 1 base and J lost 7 bases. Germline loops: CDR1 DFQATT, CDR2 SNEGSKA (reference sequence). The CDR3: CSARVEGLAGEQYF. CDR3 sequence (DNA): TGCAGTGCTAGAGTTGAGGGACTAGCGGGTGAGCAGTACTTC.

The J gene is TRBJ2-1, the V gene TRBV7-2, with a possible D match to TRBD1 (6 bases). The CDR3 spans 13 residues. V dropped 6 bases and J dropped 8 bases, with 14 bases sitting between them. The germline V gene has CDR1 SGHTA and CDR2 FQGNSA. As DNA, the CDR3 is TGTGCCAGCAGATTACAGGGTCTCGATGAGCAGTTCTTC. Its protein product is CASRLQGLDEQFF.

This clonotype was recorded a few times. The chain combines TRBV28 with TRBJ2-5; D uncertain. This CDR3 contains 13 residues. The V gene lost 10 bases and the J gene lost 4 bases, with 16 bases spanning the gap. Looked up from germline, CDR1 is MDHEN and CDR2 is SYDVKM. The CDR3 region has the DNA TGTGCCACCAGCCCTGAACGGCGAGAGACCCAGTACTTC. It specifies CATSPERRETQYF.

The sample holds a few counts of this clonotype. The chain uses TRBV4-2 and TRBJ2-1, with 14 nucleotides matching TRBD2. CDR3 length: 16 amino acids. Germline loops: CDR1 LGHNA, CDR2 YNFKEQ. V shed 2 bases, J shed 9 bases, and the junction held 6 bases outside the gene matches. CDR3 nucleotide sequence: TGTGCCAGCAGCCAACAGGGACTAGCGGGAGAGCTTGAGCAGTTCTTC. It codes for CASSQQGLAGELEQFF.

This chain links TRBV6-6 with TRBJ2-5, with 7 bases identical to TRBD1. The junction had 5 bases not matched to a gene; V was cut back by 6 bases and J by 4 bases. This CDR3 is 13 amino acids long. Per the germline V gene, CDR1 is MNHNY and CDR2 is SVGAGI (reference sequence). CDR3 sequence: CASRLTGAETQYF. CDR3 nucleotide sequence: TGTGCCAGCAGACTTACAGGGGCAGAGACCCAGTACTTC.

In its sample, this clonotype was seen a few times. The chain links TRBV7-2 to TRBJ2-3; D not resolved. The germline V gene has CDR1 SGHTA and CDR2 FQGNSA. Trimming cost V 3 bases and J 9 bases, with 16 bases left between them. The CDR3 runs to 14 residues. The CDR3 DNA sequence: TGTGCCAGCAGCTTGGGTCGCAGGATCGACACGCAGTATTTT. Protein product: CASSLGRRIDTQYF.

This clonotype was seen ten or more times. This chain uses TRBV20-1 with TRBJ2-7, with D hard to call. V dropped 0 bases and J dropped 5 bases, with 23 bases sitting between them. CDR1 DFQATT and CDR2 SNEGSKA come from the germline V gene (reference sequence). The CDR3 is made up of 17 amino acids. DNA of the CDR3: TGCAGTGCTAGAGAATCTGTCGGGTTGGGCAGAGCCCACGAGCAGTACTTC. Translated: CSARESVGLGRAHEQYF.

This clonotype showed up many times. V gene TRBV4-3 combines with J gene TRBJ2-3, with D hard to call. The ends were cut back, 0 bases at V and 3 bases at J, with 4 bases in the middle. The CDR3 covers 13 residues. Germline CDR1 and CDR2: LGHNA and YSLEER. CDR3 sequence reads: CASSQDFTDTQYF. The CDR3 DNA is TGCGCCAGCAGCCAAGATTTTACAGATACGCAGTATTTT.